This TCR beta chain was captured in a study of cytomegalovirus exposure and HLA in healthy donors. PCR involved 60 Vbeta and 13 Jbeta primers. Profiling relied on immunoSEQ multiplex PCR, and the TCRdb table lists in-frame clones only, not all of them. The profile shows 210,000 or so clones, roughly 85% of them singletons. This CDR3 has 16 amino acids. Germline assignment: CDR1 MNHNY and CDR2 SVGAGI (reference sequence). The ends lost 2 bases at V and 3 bases at J; junction bases unmatched: 6. The chain combines TRBV6-6 with TRBJ2-7; 11 nucleotides line up with TRBD1. This sequence was found in a man younger than 30 in good health and CMV-seronegative. The specimen was PBMCs. CDR3 residues: CASSYPPGTGGYEQYF. In DNA, the CDR3 is TGTGCCAGCAGTTACCCACCTGGGACAGGGGGCTACGAGCAGTACTTC.